A selection of T cell receptor beta chains follows, all from one sample in a study of T cell responses to AZD1222 COVID-19 vaccine. Measured with immunoSEQ multiplex PCR; TCRdb has only the in-frame clones, and not every one. The sample contains about 63,000 clones, 83% of which appear only once. The input for sequencing was peripheral blood, taken 28 days after the second AZD1222 dose. The receptors come from an adult who received the AZD1222 COVID-19 vaccine. Both conserved end residues are part of each CDR3. A D gene is named only where the DNA matches it firmly. Expanded clones get a size class; other rows say once, few or many, or leave the size out.

CDR3nt: TGTGCCAGCAGCTTAGTCGGCGGGAGTAGAGATACGCAGTATTTT; CDR3aa: CASSLVGGSRDTQYF; d_gene: TRBD2; j_gene: TRBJ2-3; abundance: NA; v_gene: TRBV7-9
CDR3nt: TGTGCCAGCAGCCGTCCTAGGGAGGAAGAATCACCCCTCCACTTT; CDR3aa: CASSRPREEESPLHF; d_gene: NA; j_gene: TRBJ1-6; abundance: once; v_gene: TRBV7-9
CDR3nt: TGTGCCAGCAGCCAAGAGGGAGACAAACTGTTTTTT; CDR3aa: CASSQEGDKLFF; d_gene: NA; j_gene: TRBJ1-4; abundance: NA; v_gene: TRBV4-2
CDR3nt: TGCGCCAGCCGGGGACAGGGGAACACTGAAGCTTTCTTT; CDR3aa: CASRGQGNTEAFF; d_gene: TRBD1; j_gene: TRBJ1-1; abundance: once; v_gene: TRBV5-1
CDR3nt: TGTGCCAGCAGCTTGCGCGACAGCTCTGAAGCTTTCTTT; CDR3aa: CASSLRDSSEAFF; d_gene: NA; j_gene: TRBJ1-1; abundance: NA; v_gene: TRBV5-6
CDR3nt: TGCGCCAGCAGCCAAGGGAGCGGGTGGAGCGGGGAGCTGTTTTTT; CDR3aa: CASSQGSGWSGELFF; d_gene: NA; j_gene: TRBJ2-2; abundance: NA; v_gene: TRBV4-3
CDR3nt: TGCGCCAGTCACCCAGGGGCCGGTAACACCGGGGAGCTGTTTTTT; CDR3aa: CASHPGAGNTGELFF; d_gene: NA; j_gene: TRBJ2-2; abundance: few; v_gene: TRBV5-1
CDR3nt: TGCGCCAGCAGTTCGACAGGGAACTATGGCTACACCTTC; CDR3aa: CASSSTGNYGYTF; d_gene: TRBD1; j_gene: TRBJ1-2; abundance: NA; v_gene: TRBV10-1
CDR3nt: TGTGCCAGCCAAGCGGGTCTCTCCTACAATGAGCAGTTCTTC; CDR3aa: CASQAGLSYNEQFF; d_gene: NA; j_gene: TRBJ2-1; abundance: NA; v_gene: TRBV2
CDR3nt: TGTGCCAGCAGAAAATCGGGAACTGAAGCTTTCTTT; CDR3aa: CASRKSGTEAFF; d_gene: NA; j_gene: TRBJ1-1; abundance: NA; v_gene: TRBV12-3/TRBV12-4
CDR3nt: TGTGCCAGCAGTCCGGTTTGGCGGGGGGGCAGGACAGATACGCAGTATTTT; CDR3aa: CASSPVWRGGRTDTQYF; d_gene: TRBD2; j_gene: TRBJ2-3; abundance: NA; v_gene: TRBV6-2/TRBV6-3
CDR3nt: TGTGCCAGCAGACAAGGAAACACCATATATTTT; CDR3aa: CASRQGNTIYF; d_gene: NA; j_gene: TRBJ1-3; abundance: NA; v_gene: TRBV6-5